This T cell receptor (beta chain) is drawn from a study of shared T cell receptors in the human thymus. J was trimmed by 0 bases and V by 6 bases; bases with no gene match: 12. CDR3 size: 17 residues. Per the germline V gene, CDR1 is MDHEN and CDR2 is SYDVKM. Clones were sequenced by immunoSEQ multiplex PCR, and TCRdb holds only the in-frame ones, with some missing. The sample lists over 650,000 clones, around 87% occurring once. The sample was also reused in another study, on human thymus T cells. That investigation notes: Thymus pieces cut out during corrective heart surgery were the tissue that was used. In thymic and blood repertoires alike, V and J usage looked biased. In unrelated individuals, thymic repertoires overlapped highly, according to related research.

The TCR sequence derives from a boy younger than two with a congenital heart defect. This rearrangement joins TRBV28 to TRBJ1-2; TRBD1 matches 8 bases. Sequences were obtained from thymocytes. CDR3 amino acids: CASSQEPGQEPNYGYTF. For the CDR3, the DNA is TGTGCCAGCAGCCAGGAACCGGGACAGGAACCTAACTATGGCTACACCTTC.